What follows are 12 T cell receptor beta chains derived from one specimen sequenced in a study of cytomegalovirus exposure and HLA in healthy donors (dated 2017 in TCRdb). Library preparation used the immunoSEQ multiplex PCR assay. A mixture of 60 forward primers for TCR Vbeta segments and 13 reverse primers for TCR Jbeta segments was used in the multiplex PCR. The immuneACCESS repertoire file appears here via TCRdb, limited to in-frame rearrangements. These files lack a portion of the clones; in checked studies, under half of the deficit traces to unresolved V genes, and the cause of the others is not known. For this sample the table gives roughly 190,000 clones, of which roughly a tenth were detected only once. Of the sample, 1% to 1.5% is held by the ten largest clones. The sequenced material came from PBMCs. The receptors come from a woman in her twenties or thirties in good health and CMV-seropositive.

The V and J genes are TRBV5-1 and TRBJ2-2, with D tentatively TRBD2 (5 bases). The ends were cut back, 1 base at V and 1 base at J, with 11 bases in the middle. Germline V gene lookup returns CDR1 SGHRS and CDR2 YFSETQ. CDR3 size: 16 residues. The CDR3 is CASSLLVGGNTGELFF. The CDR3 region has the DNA TGCGCCAGCAGCTTGCTAGTAGGAGGGAACACCGGGGAGCTGTTTTTT.

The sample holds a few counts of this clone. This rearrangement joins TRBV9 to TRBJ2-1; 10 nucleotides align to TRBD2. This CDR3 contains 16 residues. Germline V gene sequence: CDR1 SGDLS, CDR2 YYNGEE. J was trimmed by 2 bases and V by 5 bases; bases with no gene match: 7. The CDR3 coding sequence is TGTGCCAGCAGTACCACCCTAGCGGGAGCCTACAATGAGCAGTTCTTC. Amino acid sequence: CASSTTLAGAYNEQFF.

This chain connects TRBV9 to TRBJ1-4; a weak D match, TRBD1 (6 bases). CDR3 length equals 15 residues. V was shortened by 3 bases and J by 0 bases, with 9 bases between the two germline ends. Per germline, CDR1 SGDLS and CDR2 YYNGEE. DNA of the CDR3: TGTGCCAGCAGCGGTGGGGGCTCAACTAATGAAAAACTGTTTTTT. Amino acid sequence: CASSGGGSTNEKLFF.

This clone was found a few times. This CDR3 is CASSMADATNEKLFF. In nucleotides, the CDR3 is TGTGCCAGCAGTATGGCAGATGCAACTAATGAAAAACTGTTTTTT. The V call is TRBV7-8, the J call TRBJ1-4; D unresolved. The germline gives CDR1 SGHVS, CDR2 FQNEAQ. V lost 6 bases and J 0 bases, leaving 11 bases between the germline ends. The CDR3 consists of 15 residues.

The CDR3 region is CASSPHGQGGNTEAFF. In DNA form, the CDR3 reads TGTGCCAGCAGCCCACATGGACAGGGCGGAAACACTGAAGCTTTCTTT. This sequence joins TRBV9 and TRBJ1-1; 8 bases match TRBD1. CDR3 size: 16 residues. J was trimmed by 2 bases and V by 4 bases; bases with no gene match: 10. The germline CDR1 and CDR2 sequences are SGDLS and YYNGEE.

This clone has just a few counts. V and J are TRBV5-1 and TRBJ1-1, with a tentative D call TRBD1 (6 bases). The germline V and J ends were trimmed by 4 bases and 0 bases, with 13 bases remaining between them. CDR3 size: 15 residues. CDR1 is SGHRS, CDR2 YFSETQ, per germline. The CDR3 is CASSTGQTLNTEAFF. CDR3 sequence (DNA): TGCGCCAGCAGCACAGGACAGACTTTGAACACTGAAGCTTTCTTT.

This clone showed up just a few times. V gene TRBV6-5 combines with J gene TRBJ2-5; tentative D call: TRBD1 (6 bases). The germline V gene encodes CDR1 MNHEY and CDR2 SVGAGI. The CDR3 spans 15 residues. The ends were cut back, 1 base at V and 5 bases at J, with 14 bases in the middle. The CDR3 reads CASSYYPRGMETQYF. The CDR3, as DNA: TGTGCCAGCAGTTACTACCCCAGGGGAATGGAGACCCAGTACTTC.

CDR3 sequence reads: CAIRGAENEQFF. For the CDR3, the DNA is TGTGCCATCCGGGGGGCTGAAAATGAGCAGTTCTTC. The chain uses TRBV11-2 and TRBJ2-1; a possible D gene is TRBD2 (7 bases). The CDR3 runs 12 residues. With 10 bases removed from V and 7 bases from J, the gap between germline ends came to 14 bases. CDR1 SGHAT and CDR2 FQNNGV come from the germline V gene.

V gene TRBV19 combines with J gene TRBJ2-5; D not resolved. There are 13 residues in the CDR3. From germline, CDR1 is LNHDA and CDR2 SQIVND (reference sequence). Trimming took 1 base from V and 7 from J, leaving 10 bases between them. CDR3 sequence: CASSIGQDGTQYF. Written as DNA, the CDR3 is TGTGCCAGTAGTATAGGCCAGGATGGGACCCAGTACTTC.

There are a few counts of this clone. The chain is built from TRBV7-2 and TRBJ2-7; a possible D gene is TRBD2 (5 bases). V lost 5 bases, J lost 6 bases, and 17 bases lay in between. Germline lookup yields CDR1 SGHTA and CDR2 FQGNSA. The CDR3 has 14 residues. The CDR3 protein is CASSPERVWREQYF. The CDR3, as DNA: TGTGCCAGCAGCCCCGAGAGGGTATGGCGCGAGCAGTACTTC.

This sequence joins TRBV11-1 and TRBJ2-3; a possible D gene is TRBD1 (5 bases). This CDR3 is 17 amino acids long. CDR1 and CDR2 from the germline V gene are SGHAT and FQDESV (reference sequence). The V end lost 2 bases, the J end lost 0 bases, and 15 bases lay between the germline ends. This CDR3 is CASSLSGRAPSTDTQYF. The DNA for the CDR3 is TGTGCCAGCAGCTTATCCGGCAGGGCCCCTAGCACAGATACGCAGTATTTT.

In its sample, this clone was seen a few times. DNA of the CDR3: TGTGCCAGCAGCTTTGCCGGGACAAAAGGAGCTGAAGCTTTCTTT. Protein product: CASSFAGTKGAEAFF. The chain has TRBV5-4 and TRBJ1-1, with a weak D call TRBD1 (6 bases). The ends were cut back, 2 bases at V and 6 bases at J, with 17 bases in the middle. The CDR3 is made up of 15 amino acids. CDR1 SGHNT and CDR2 YYREEE come from the germline V gene (reference sequence).